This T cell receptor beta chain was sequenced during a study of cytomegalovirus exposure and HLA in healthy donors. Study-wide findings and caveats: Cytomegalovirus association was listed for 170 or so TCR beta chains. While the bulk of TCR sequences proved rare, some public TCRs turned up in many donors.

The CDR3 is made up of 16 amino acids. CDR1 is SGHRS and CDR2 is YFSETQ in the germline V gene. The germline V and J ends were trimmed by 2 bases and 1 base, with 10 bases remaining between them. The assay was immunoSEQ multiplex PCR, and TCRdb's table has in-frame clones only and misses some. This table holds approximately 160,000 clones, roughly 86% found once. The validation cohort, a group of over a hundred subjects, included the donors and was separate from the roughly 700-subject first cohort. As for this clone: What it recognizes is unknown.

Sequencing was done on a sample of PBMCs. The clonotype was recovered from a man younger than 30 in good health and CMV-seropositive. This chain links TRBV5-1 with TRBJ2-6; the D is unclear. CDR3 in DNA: TGCGCCAGCAGCTTTAGTAGAGCGTCTGGGGCCAACGTCCTGACTTTC. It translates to CASSFSRASGANVLTF.